The 32 T cell receptor beta chains presented below share a single source sample, sequenced in a study of tumor-infiltrating lymphocytes in primary liver carcinoma. Unsorted whole blood served as the source of blood RNA, and germline DNA was extracted as well. Using a constant-region primer together with ProtoScript II reverse transcriptase, TCR beta cDNA was made from about 490 ng of total RNA. Libraries of TCR beta came from three nested multiplex PCR rounds with slightly modified ARM-PCR. Rounds one and two of PCR, each of about 10 cycles, were primed with TRBV1-TRBV30 forward primers and a C-beta reverse primer. TCRdb used MiXCR to reprocess the multiplex PCR reads, holding one entry per CDR3 protein. Of hundreds of thousands of distinct CDR3 sequences listed, around three fifths are singletons. The sample was peripheral blood. The receptors shown here come from a woman aged 25 to 45 with primary liver carcinoma and hepatitis B virus infection.

This clonotype was recorded a few times. Mismatch with germline at one junction end may stem from a read error. The chain couples TRBV5-4 to TRBJ2-7; tentatively, D is TRBD1 or TRBD2 (5 bases each). The CDR3 is 15 amino acids. Per germline, CDR1 SGHNT and CDR2 YYREEE (reference sequence). This CDR3 is CDSSSGTRTSYEQYF. CDR3 in DNA: TGTGACAGCAGCTCCGGGACCCGAACGAGCTACGAGCAGTACTTC.

The genes are TRBV24-1 and TRBJ2-1; 11 bases align to TRBD1. The J call may be incorrect, as the DNA end agrees better with TRBJ2-7. CDR1 is KGHDR and CDR2 is SFDVKD in the germline V gene. The CDR3 is made up of 14 amino acids. The CDR3 DNA is TGTGCCACCCTCGAGGGACAGGGGGCCTACGAGCAGTACTTC. As protein: CATLEGQGAYEQYF.

A word on this clonotype: One end of the junction fails to match germline, which may point to a read error. This chain joins TRBV6-5 and TRBJ2-2, with 9 positions matching TRBD2. The CDR3 spans 16 residues. From germline, CDR1 is MNHEY and CDR2 SVGAGI. CDR3 sequence reads: CASALAGGRVPGEPFF. Here the CDR3 DNA reads TGTGCCAGCGCCTTAGCTGGCGGGAGGGTCCCCGGGGAGCCGTTTTTT.

This clonotype turned up a few times. This chain uses TRBV6-5 with TRBJ1-5; 8 nucleotides agree with TRBD1. V shed 5 bases, J shed 4 bases, and the junction held 4 bases outside the gene matches. This CDR3 is built from 14 residues. In germline, CDR1 is MNHEY, CDR2 SVGAGI. In DNA, the CDR3 is TGTGCCAGCAGTAATAGGGACAGGAATCAGCCCCAGCATTTT. Translated, it gives CASSNRDRNQPQHF.

This clonotype was recorded a few times. The chain links TRBV28 to TRBJ1-2, with unresolved D. V lost 7 bases to trimming and J lost 0 bases, with 9 bases between them. The CDR3 runs to 13 residues. Germline CDR1 MDHEN, CDR2 SYDVKM. The CDR3 region has the DNA TGTGCCAGCACTCCACAGACTAACTATGGCTACACCTTC. It encodes CASTPQTNYGYTF.

This clonotype has ten or more counts. V usage is TRBV29-1 and J usage is TRBJ2-3; a weak D match, TRBD1 (5 bases). Germline V gives CDR1 SQVTM, CDR2 ANQGSEA. The CDR3 sequence is 14 residues long. CDR3 nucleotides: TGCACCGGTCGAAGGGGTAGCAACACAGATACGCAGTATTTT. Translation: CTGRRGSNTDTQYF.

This clonotype appeared many times. In DNA form, the CDR3 reads TGTGCCAGCAGCTTAGCAGGGGGTGAGACCCAGTACTTC. It is translated as CASSLAGGETQYF. The rearrangement joins TRBV11-3 to TRBJ2-5, with TRBD1 matching 7 bases. Germline-derived CDR1 and CDR2 are SGHNT and YENEEA. CDR3 length equals 13 residues. The trim removed 1 base at V and 5 bases at J, leaving 1 base unmatched.

The sample holds a few counts of this clonotype. The genes are TRBV7-9 and TRBJ2-7; D ambiguous. Per germline, CDR1 SEHNR and CDR2 FQNEAQ (reference sequence). CDR3 length: 15 amino acids. Trimming pared 2 bases from V and 7 bases from J, leaving 18 bases between. Written as DNA, the CDR3 is TGTGCCAGCAGCTTAACTTCTCACCTGGCCGGGGAGCAGTACTTC. It is translated as CASSLTSHLAGEQYF.

V usage is TRBV6-9 and J usage is TRBJ2-7; D remains unclear. CDR3 length: 21 residues. In germline, CDR1 is MNHGY, CDR2 SVAAGI. The V end lost 5 bases, the J end lost 7 bases, and 39 bases lay between the germline ends. CDR3 amino acids: CASSPRHRILVETNSYNEQYF. The DNA of the CDR3 is TGTGCCAGCAGTCCCCGACATCGGATTCTAGTAGAGACAAACTCCTACAATGAGCAGTACTTC.

Of note for this clonotype: A read error may explain this, as a much larger clone is one base away. This sequence joins TRBV29-1 and TRBJ2-7, with a weak D call TRBD2 (5 bases). The germline V and J ends were trimmed by 7 bases and 1 base, with 17 bases remaining between them. The CDR3 length is 14 residues. Germline V gene data show CDR1 as SQVTM and CDR2 as ANQGSEA. CDR3 region: CSAGGPQCSYEQYF. CDR3 nucleotides: TGCAGCGCCGGAGGTCCACAGTGTTCCTACGAGCAGTACTTC.

This clonotype was recorded a few times. The V gene is TRBV11-2, the J gene TRBJ2-1, with D perhaps TRBD2 (6 bases). CDR1 and CDR2 from the germline V gene are SGHAT and FQNNGV. Trimming took off 8 bases at V and 8 bases at J, with 22 bases between the two ends. The length of the CDR3 is 15 residues. The CDR3 DNA reads as TGTGCCAGCGGCAGCACTAGTGGCGGGGCCGATGAGCAGTTCTTC. It encodes CASGSTSGGADEQFF.

Concerning this clonotype itself: This is likely a read error, given that the CDR3 carries no conserved phenylalanine or tryptophan at its end. V gene TRBV4-1 combines with J gene TRBJ2-7; D is unclear. CDR3 length: 13 amino acids. Trimming took off 1 base at V and 2 bases at J, with 6 bases between the two ends. Germline assignment: CDR1 MGHRA and CDR2 YSYEKL. The CDR3 DNA reads TGCGCCAGCAGCCAAGGTTCAGCCTACGAGCAGTACATC. Translating it yields CASSQGSAYEQYI.

Comment on this clonotype: This may stem from a read error, because a much larger clone lies one nucleotide away. The V call is TRBV6-6, the J call TRBJ2-7; 9 nucleotides align to TRBD2. CDR1 is MNHNY and CDR2 is SVGAGI in the germline V gene (reference sequence). The CDR3 runs to 16 residues. V gave up 6 bases and J gave up 6 bases; unmatched junction bases: 15. The DNA of the CDR3 is TGTGCCAGCAGATCCTGGAGTAGCGGGAGAATCGGCGAGCAGTACTTC. This translates into CASRSWSSGRIGEQYF.

This clonotype was detected only a few times. The chain is built from TRBV6-5 and TRBJ1-5; D not certain. In germline, CDR1 is MNHEY, CDR2 SVGAGI. Trimming took 0 bases from V and 2 from J, leaving 8 bases between them. The CDR3 is made up of 15 amino acids. CDR3 region: CASSYSWGGNQPQHF. The DNA for the CDR3 is TGTGCCAGCAGTTACTCTTGGGGTGGCAATCAGCCCCAGCATTTT.

Ten or more counts support this clonotype. The chain couples TRBV12-3 or TRBV12-4 to TRBJ2-2; D remains unclear. Trimming left V 3 bases short and J 1 base short, with 9 bases between. This CDR3 has 15 residues. The CDR3 here is CASSFNGQNTGELFF. CDR3 DNA sequence: TGTGCCAGCAGTTTTAACGGGCAGAACACCGGGGAGCTGTTTTTT.

This clonotype was counted a few times. The chain combines TRBV6-6 with TRBJ2-2; D possibly corresponds to TRBD2 (5 bases). The CDR3 contains 15 residues. The ends were cut back, 5 bases at V and 5 bases at J, with 15 bases in the middle. Germline V CDR1 and CDR2: MNHNY, SVGAGI (reference sequence). CDR3 in amino acids: CASSAGPLSTGELFF. CDR3 nucleotides: TGTGCCAGCAGTGCGGGCCCCCTGTCGACCGGGGAGCTGTTTTTT.

This chain joins TRBV11-3 and TRBJ2-1, with D perhaps TRBD2 (6 bases). The CDR3 sequence is 15 residues long. V was shortened by 7 bases and J by 7 bases, with 20 bases between the two germline ends. Germline V gene data show CDR1 as SGHNT and CDR2 as YENEEA. The CDR3: CASTSFAGRGNEQFF. CDR3 nucleotide sequence: TGTGCCAGCACCTCCTTTGCGGGACGGGGTAATGAGCAGTTCTTC. Looking up the rest from reference TRBV11-3 and TRBJ2-1 gives the full variable domain: EAGVVQSPRYKIIEKKQPVAFWCNPISGHNTLYWYLQNLGQGPELLIRYENEEAVDDSQLPKDRFSAERLKGVDSTLKIQPAELGDSAVYLCASTSFAGRGNEQFFGPGTRLTVL.

V gene TRBV29-1 combines with J gene TRBJ1-2; TRBD1 aligns across 9 bases. Per the germline V gene, CDR1 is SQVTM and CDR2 is ANQGSEA. The CDR3 has 12 amino acids. Germline trimming cut 6 bases from V and 4 bases from J; bases unmatched to any gene: 3. The CDR3 sequence: CSVGQGSYGYTF. The DNA for the CDR3 is TGCAGCGTGGGACAGGGAAGCTATGGCTACACCTTC.

This clonotype was seen at least ten times. The chain uses TRBV6-1 and TRBJ1-5; 7 bases match TRBD1. The CDR3 consists of 15 residues. Germline CDR1 MNHNS, CDR2 SASEGT. Germline trimming cut 2 bases from V and 6 bases from J; bases unmatched to any gene: 7. The CDR3 loop reads CASSEIRQGPQPQHF. CDR3 DNA sequence: TGTGCCAGCAGTGAAATTCGACAGGGACCTCAGCCCCAGCATTTT.

This clonotype was counted a few times. The chain joins TRBV7-8 to TRBJ2-7; D not resolved. V was clipped by 5 bases and J by 1 base, with 9 bases between them. The CDR3 has 13 amino acids. Germline assignment: CDR1 SGHVS and CDR2 FQNEAQ. The CDR3 DNA is TGTGCCAGCAGCATCGGGCCGTCCTACGAGCAGTACTTC. Translating it yields CASSIGPSYEQYF.

About this clonotype: One junction end does not reproduce the germline sequence, and a read error may be involved. This chain connects TRBV12-3 or TRBV12-4 to TRBJ2-7; no clear D. The CDR3 is made up of 12 amino acids. CDR3 nucleotide sequence: TGTGTCAGCAGCTCCGATCCCTACGAGCAGTACTTC. This translates into CVSSSDPYEQYF.

For this clonotype: A single base separates this from a much larger clone, so it may be a read error. The chain joins TRBV6-2 or TRBV6-3 to TRBJ1-1; TRBD1 is a possible D gene (6 bases). The germline V and J ends were trimmed by 10 bases and 3 bases, with 9 bases remaining between them. CDR1 and CDR2 from the germline V gene are MNHEY and SVGEGT. The CDR3 is 11 amino acids. In nucleotides, the CDR3 is TGTGCCAACAGGGAGTACACTGAAGCTTTCTTT. As protein: CANREYTEAFF.

The gene calls are TRBV12-3 or TRBV12-4 and TRBJ2-7; D is uncertain. Trimming removed 5 bases at V and 3 bases at J, with 11 bases between. The CDR3 is 13 amino acids. The DNA of the CDR3 is TGTGCCAGCAGTCCCTATTGGAACTACGAGCAGTACTTC. It specifies CASSPYWNYEQYF.

This clonotype was recorded a few times. V is TRBV12-3 or TRBV12-4 and J is TRBJ1-1, with 8 bases lining up with TRBD1. The J segment lost 4 bases and the V segment lost 3 bases, leaving 1 base of the junction unmatched. This CDR3 has 13 residues. The DNA of the CDR3 is TGTGCCAGCAGTTTGACAGGGGCCACTGAAGCTTTCTTT. It is translated as CASSLTGATEAFF.

About this clonotype: An end of the junction does not agree with germline; a read error may underlie this. V and J are TRBV4-2 and TRBJ2-5; 8 nucleotides line up with TRBD1. Germline CDR1 is LGHNA and CDR2 is YNFKEQ. The CDR3 contains 14 residues. CDR3 protein: CASSLGQGQETQCF. The CDR3 DNA follows: TGTGCCAGCAGCCTAGGACAGGGTCAAGAGACCCAGTGCTTC.

Regarding this clonotype: A much larger clone sits a single nucleotide away, making a read error possible. This chain joins TRBV29-1 and TRBJ2-5; D remains unclear. V was cut by 0 bases and J by 3 bases, with 11 bases left in between. Germline V gives CDR1 SQVTM, CDR2 ANQGSEA. CDR3 length equals 14 residues. CDR3 residues: CSVEDSTTEETQYF. CDR3 DNA: TGCAGCGTTGAAGATTCCACAACCGAAGAGACCCAGTACTTC.

A remark on this clonotype: Since the CDR3 does not end with the conserved phenylalanine or tryptophan, this likely comes from a read error. V is TRBV29-1 and J is TRBJ1-2; D is unresolved. This CDR3 has 14 residues. Germline V gives CDR1 SQVTM, CDR2 ANQGSEA. V lost 0 bases and J lost 4, with 12 bases in between. The CDR3 region is CSVEDGGPLYGYTY. As DNA, the CDR3 is TGCAGCGTTGAAGATGGCGGACCTCTCTATGGCTACACCTAC.

This sequence joins TRBV19 and TRBJ2-7, with 9 bases matching TRBD1. The germline V gene encodes CDR1 LNHDA and CDR2 SQIVND (reference sequence). V was pared by 5 bases and J by 3 bases, with 5 bases of the junction left unmatched. The CDR3 sequence is 14 residues long. CDR3 protein: CASSPGQGFYEQYF. CDR3 DNA sequence: TGTGCCAGTAGTCCGGGACAGGGATTCTACGAGCAGTACTTC.

This rearrangement joins TRBV6-2 or TRBV6-3 to TRBJ2-1, with 10 bases identical to TRBD2. The CDR3 loop spans 14 amino acids. Germline assignment: CDR1 MNHEY and CDR2 SVGEGT. CDR3 in DNA: TGTACCGGCATCCAGGCGGGACTAGCGAGGGAGCAGTTCTTC. This translates into CTGIQAGLAREQFF.

Regarding this clonotype: This could be a read error, since a much larger clone is one nucleotide away. This chain uses TRBV6-5 with TRBJ1-2; a weak D match, TRBD1 (5 bases). This CDR3 region has 14 residues. The germline V gene encodes CDR1 MNHEY and CDR2 SVGAGI. For the CDR3, the DNA is TGTGCCAGCAGTAGGGGCGGAGCTAACTATGTCTACACCTTC. It specifies CASSRGGANYVYTF.

This clonotype was counted at least ten times. The chain carries TRBV4-1 and TRBJ2-1; D unresolved. Per germline, CDR1 MGHRA and CDR2 YSYEKL. This CDR3 comprises 15 residues. The V end lost 0 bases, the J end lost 7 bases, and 13 bases lay between the germline ends. In DNA form, the CDR3 reads TGCGCCAGCAGCCAAGATCCTCGACTCCAGAATGAGCAGTTCTTC. This translates into CASSQDPRLQNEQFF.

In regard to this clonotype: A junction end diverges from the germline sequence, so it may reflect a read error. J is TRBJ2-2 and V is TRBV6-1, with D possibly TRBD1 on 6 matching bases. The germline V gene has CDR1 MNHNS and CDR2 SASEGT. This CDR3 spans 19 amino acids. The CDR3 nucleotides are TGTGCCGGCAGTGAAACCCTTCCCAGGGGCGCCGCGAACACCGGTGAGCTGTTTTTT. The encoded protein is CAGSETLPRGAANTGELFF.